These 18 T cell receptor beta chains were all obtained from the same sample, sequenced in a study of blood T cell repertoires in COVID-19. Clones were read by immunoSEQ multiplex PCR, and TCRdb kept only the in-frame ones, dropping some. The profile shows some 400,000 clones, roughly nine tenths of them singletons. The sample comprised PBMCs or T cells enriched from blood (not recorded which). The receptor set was obtained from a woman between 40 and 55 years old who had been exposed to COVID-19.

This chain links TRBV4-2 with TRBJ1-2, with TRBD1 as a possible D gene (5 bases). The CDR3 has 17 amino acids. V lost 0 bases and J lost 1, with 15 bases in between. Germline lookup yields CDR1 LGHNA and CDR2 YNFKEQ. The CDR3 protein is CASSQDGAAGVNYGYTF. In DNA form, the CDR3 reads TGTGCCAGCAGCCAAGATGGGGCTGCCGGTGTTAACTATGGCTACACCTTC.

The J gene is TRBJ1-2, the V gene TRBV30, with D maybe TRBD1 (6 bases). Trimming cost V 4 bases and J 5 bases, with 14 bases left between them. Per the germline V gene, CDR1 is GTSNPN and CDR2 is SVGIG (reference sequence). The CDR3 is made up of 13 amino acids. The CDR3: CAWIGRGRYGYTF. The CDR3 DNA is TGTGCCTGGATCGGGCGGGGGCGATATGGCTACACCTTC.

This chain links TRBV5-6 with TRBJ2-7; 10 nucleotides match TRBD2. CDR1 SGHDT and CDR2 YYEEEE come from the germline V gene. V was pared by 4 bases and J by 0 bases, with 4 bases of the junction left unmatched. This CDR3 is built from 15 residues. Here the CDR3 DNA reads TGTGCCAGCAGCGTTAGCGGGAGGAGCTCCTACGAGCAGTACTTC. Translation: CASSVSGRSSYEQYF. The complete variable domain, with remaining parts taken from reference TRBV5-6 and TRBJ2-7, reads DAGVTQSPTHLIKTRGQQVTLRCSPKSGHDTVSWYQQALGQGPQFIFQYYEEEERQRGNFPDRFSGHQFPNYSSELNVNALLLGDSALYLCASSVSGRSSYEQYFGPGTRLTVT.

The V gene is TRBV14, the J gene TRBJ1-4, with TRBD1 matching 9 bases. Looked up from germline, CDR1 is SGHDN and CDR2 is FVKESK. The ends lost 6 bases at V and 7 bases at J; junction bases unmatched: 27. The CDR3 length is 21 residues. The CDR3 here is CASSRGVWDRERFYDVEKLFF. DNA of the CDR3: TGTGCCAGCAGTAGAGGCGTGTGGGACAGGGAACGATTCTACGATGTTGAAAAACTGTTTTTT.

The V call is TRBV27, the J call TRBJ2-7; TRBD2 matches 10 bases. Looked up from germline, CDR1 is MNHEY and CDR2 is SMNVEV (reference sequence). V was clipped by 6 bases and J by 3 bases; unmatched bases: 5. The CDR3 contains 14 residues. This CDR3 reads CASSQTSGIYEQYF. In DNA, the CDR3 is TGTGCCAGCAGCCAAACTAGCGGGATCTACGAGCAGTACTTC.

This chain connects TRBV4-1 to TRBJ1-2; weak D call: TRBD1 (6 bases). V was cut by 2 bases and J by 1 base, with 8 bases left in between. The CDR3 contains 14 residues. Germline V lookup: CDR1 MGHRA, CDR2 YSYEKL. The CDR3 loop reads CASSQTQGNYGYTF. DNA for the CDR3: TGCGCCAGCAGCCAAACACAGGGTAACTATGGCTACACCTTC.

The V gene is TRBV2, the J gene TRBJ2-7, with 11 positions matching TRBD2. The CDR3 is 16 residues long. Germline CDR1 reads SNHLY; CDR2 reads FYNNEI. V trimming: 6 bases; J trimming: 0 bases; junction bases outside the gene matches: 7. The CDR3 protein is CASRGTSGRSSYEQYF. In nucleotides, the CDR3 is TGTGCCAGCAGGGGGACTAGCGGAAGGAGCTCCTACGAGCAGTACTTC.

The chain recombines TRBV29-1 with TRBJ1-2, with 7 nucleotides matching TRBD1. The CDR3 is 13 amino acids. The V gene's germline CDR1 is SQVTM and CDR2 ANQGSEA. V shed 6 bases, J shed 4 bases, and the junction held 8 bases outside the gene matches. The CDR3 nucleotides read TGCAGCGTCGCTACAGGGGCGAGCTATGGCTACACCTTC. This codes for CSVATGASYGYTF. Supplemented by reference TRBV29-1 and TRBJ1-2, the full variable domain reads SAVISQKPSRDICQRGTSLTIQCQVDSQVTMMFWYRQQPGQSLTLIATANQGSEATYESGFVIDKFPISRPNLTFSTLTVSNMSPEDSSIYLCSVATGASYGYTFGSGTRLTVV.

This chain uses TRBV12-3 or TRBV12-4 with TRBJ2-4; D gene ambiguous. The CDR3 consists of 12 residues. Trimming removed 5 bases at V and 5 bases at J, with 7 bases between. Here the CDR3 DNA reads TGTGCCAGCAGTAGAGGAGAAAACATTCAGTACTTC. It yields the protein CASSRGENIQYF.

This rearrangement joins TRBV18 to TRBJ1-2; 8 nucleotides line up with TRBD1. Germline-derived CDR1 and CDR2 are KGHSH and LQKENI. The CDR3 totals 13 residues. The V segment lost 5 bases and the J segment 4 bases; nucleotides outside the gene matches: 3. The CDR3 DNA reads as TGTGCCAGCTCAAGTGGACAGGGCTATGGCTACACCTTC. Translated: CASSSGQGYGYTF.

This rearrangement joins TRBV19 to TRBJ1-5, with D perhaps TRBD1 (5 bases). The ends were cut back, 6 bases at V and 5 bases at J, with 17 bases in the middle. The V gene's germline CDR1 is LNHDA and CDR2 SQIVND (reference sequence). The CDR3 contains 15 residues. The CDR3 region has the DNA TGTGCCAGTAGCTCAGGGTTACGTAGGGATCAGCCCCAGCATTTT. Protein: CASSSGLRRDQPQHF.

V is TRBV9 and J is TRBJ1-2, with D maybe TRBD1 (6 bases). CDR1 SGDLS and CDR2 YYNGEE come from the germline V gene. Trimming removed 3 bases from V and 3 bases from J, with 21 bases in between. CDR3 length: 17 residues. The CDR3 coding sequence is TGTGCCAGCAGCGAGAGAGGGGGGGGGCCCCGTGACTATGGCTACACCTTC. Protein: CASSERGGGPRDYGYTF.

The chain employs TRBV30 and TRBJ2-2, with TRBD1 identical over 8 bases. Trimming took 0 bases from V and 5 from J; bases not matched to a gene: 8. CDR1 GTSNPN and CDR2 SVGIG come from the germline V gene (reference sequence). The CDR3 length is 16 residues. DNA for the CDR3: TGTGCCTGGAGTGTACGGCAGGGGGCGGGGACCGGGGAGCTGTTTTTT. It yields the protein CAWSVRQGAGTGELFF.

This clone was detected only once. CDR3 residues: CASRDLGRGLQETQYF. In nucleotides, the CDR3 is TGTGCCAGTAGAGATTTAGGGCGGGGACTCCAAGAGACCCAGTACTTC. This chain uses TRBV19 with TRBJ2-5; tentative D call: TRBD2 (6 bases). The CDR3 runs to 16 residues. V lost 6 bases and J 1 base, leaving 18 bases between the germline ends. Germline CDR1 is LNHDA and CDR2 is SQIVND (reference sequence).

This clone appeared many times. The V call is TRBV30, the J call TRBJ1-1, with 9 bases that match TRBD1. Germline V gene lookup returns CDR1 GTSNPN and CDR2 SVGIG (reference sequence). This CDR3 region has 14 residues. V lost 2 bases to trimming and J lost 2 bases; unmatched junction nucleotides: 3. CDR3 coding DNA: TGTGCCTGGAGTAAGGACAGGGGAAACACTGAAGCTTTCTTT. Residues: CAWSKDRGNTEAFF. Looking up the rest from reference TRBV30 and TRBJ1-1 gives the full variable domain: SQTIHQWPATLVQPVGSPLSLECTVEGTSNPNLYWYRQAAGRGLQLLFYSVGIGQISSEVPQNLSASRPQDRQFILSSKKLLLSDSGFYLCAWSKDRGNTEAFFGQGTRLTVV.

This clone was observed once. The chain carries TRBV5-1 and TRBJ2-2; no reliable D call. With 4 bases removed from V and 3 bases from J, the gap between germline ends came to 13 bases. CDR3 size: 15 residues. Germline V gene data show CDR1 as SGHRS and CDR2 as YFSETQ. The DNA for the CDR3 is TGCGCCAGCAGCGCCCATCACCGAGACACCGGGGAGCTGTTTTTT. Encoded protein: CASSAHHRDTGELFF.

V gene TRBV5-1 combines with J gene TRBJ2-1, with TRBD2 identical over 7 bases. V gave up 7 bases and J gave up 9 bases; unmatched junction bases: 10. The length of the CDR3 is 13 residues. Germline CDR1 SGHRS, CDR2 YFSETQ. The CDR3, as DNA: TGCGCCAGCGGCGTAGCGGGCGGCGGTGAGCAGTTCTTC. It is translated as CASGVAGGGEQFF.

J is TRBJ2-7 and V is TRBV28, with D possibly TRBD1 on 6 matching bases. The germline V gene has CDR1 MDHEN and CDR2 SYDVKM. V lost 1 base and J 3 bases, leaving 16 bases between the germline ends. CDR3 length equals 16 residues. CDR3 residues: CASSLYVTGGLYEQYF. The CDR3 region has the DNA TGTGCCAGCAGTTTATATGTGACAGGAGGCCTCTACGAGCAGTACTTC.